This TCR beta chain emerged from a study of T cell repertoires in cytomegalovirus infection. Turning to the study itself: Evidence of both CMV infection and a matching HLA type came from public TCR beta signatures.

Each CDR3 protein is one row after TCRdb ran MiXCR on the reads. The data show hundreds of thousands of distinct CDR3 sequences, with around a third seen just once and roughly 20% held by the top ten. With regard to this clonotype: Its antigen is not identified.

The CDR3 runs to 16 residues. Trimming pared 4 bases from V and 2 bases from J, leaving 15 bases between. CDR1 LNHDA and CDR2 SQIVND come from the germline V gene (reference sequence). Study conclusions and caveats: Adding up the frequency of public TCR beta families identified people who carried CMV plus the relevant HLA. Dominating the ex vivo response were HLA-C-restricted CMV-specific TCR beta clonotypes.

This clonotype originated in a human donor in good health (CMV status not recorded). Some clones in this sample may be carry-over from other donors' samples. The source material was cultured PBMCs, sampled from culture after CMV antigen stimulation. This rearrangement joins TRBV19 to TRBJ2-1; no firm D call. The CDR3 sequence is CASSKTSLFTYNEQFF. In nucleotides, the CDR3 is TGTGCCAGTAGTAAAACCAGTCTCTTTACCTACAATGAGCAGTTCTTC.